These T cell receptor beta chains were read from a single sample in a study of cytomegalovirus exposure and HLA in healthy donors. Here immunoSEQ multiplex PCR was the method, and the copy in TCRdb shows in-frame clones only, minus some. Of approximately 130,000 clones detected, roughly 84% appear once; the ten largest clones hold 2.1%. The sample taken for sequencing was PBMCs. The receptors were gathered from a woman in her twenties or thirties in good health and CMV-seronegative. The CDR3 runs from the conserved cysteine through the conserved F or W. Each record gives: V gene, clone size, D gene, CDR3 length, J gene, CDR3 DNA, CDR3 protein. A D gene is named only where the DNA matches it firmly. For some rows the clone size is stated as once, few or many, or as a class when expanded; others skip it.

TRBV10-3,NA,NA,14,TRBJ2-7,TGTGCCATCAGTGGAGAGGGCGCCCTCTACGAGCAGTACTTC,CAISGEGALYEQYF
TRBV19,NA,NA,14,TRBJ1-5,TGTGCCAGTAGTATCAGAGGTAGCAATCAGCCCCAGCATTTT,CASSIRGSNQPQHF
TRBV11-3,NA,TRBD2,16,TRBJ2-7,TGTGCCAGCAGCTCCCCGGGGAGCGGGGGGCGGTACGAGCAGTACTTC,CASSSPGSGGRYEQYF
TRBV5-1,NA,NA,16,TRBJ2-7,TGCGCCAGCAGCGTCGGACAAGGCCAATCCACCTACGAGCAGTACTTC,CASSVGQGQSTYEQYF
TRBV5-1,NA,TRBD1,14,TRBJ1-5,TGCGCCAGCAGCTTGGGAGGGGGCGATCAGCCCCAGCATTTT,CASSLGGGDQPQHF
TRBV7-9,NA,TRBD1,11,TRBJ2-7,TGTGCCAGCAGCAAGACAGGGAGGCAGTACTTC,CASSKTGRQYF
TRBV7-2,NA,TRBD2,19,TRBJ2-1,TGTGCCAGCAGCCGGGGACTAGCGGGGGGCTTCAGCTCCTACAATGAGCAGTTCTTC,CASSRGLAGGFSSYNEQFF
TRBV2,NA,TRBD2,17,TRBJ2-4,TGTGCCAGCAGTGAGTCCGGGCGGGGGGCCTACAAAAACATTCAGTACTTC,CASSESGRGAYKNIQYF
TRBV4-2,NA,TRBD2,15,TRBJ2-7,TGTGCCAGCAGCCGGACTAGCGGGGGAAAGGACGAGCAGTACTTC,CASSRTSGGKDEQYF
TRBV19,NA,NA,16,TRBJ1-2,TGTGCCAGTAGTACAAATGCGGGTGCAGGAGGCTATGGCTACACCTTC,CASSTNAGAGGYGYTF
TRBV5-4,NA,TRBD2,16,TRBJ2-3,TGTGCCAGCAGCCGTGTAGGTAGCGGGGTGGCAGATACGCAGTATTTT,CASSRVGSGVADTQYF
TRBV11-2,NA,NA,16,TRBJ2-5,TGTGCCAGCAGTCCAAAGCAGGGCCGGTACCAAGAGACCCAGTACTTC,CASSPKQGRYQETQYF
TRBV2,NA,NA,14,TRBJ2-7,TGTGCCAGCAGTGACCTACAGGGCTCCTACGAGCAGTACTTC,CASSDLQGSYEQYF
TRBV11-3,NA,NA,14,TRBJ2-5,TGTGCCAGCAGCTTCCAGCGTAGCCAAGAGACCCAGTACTTC,CASSFQRSQETQYF
TRBV11-3,NA,TRBD1,14,TRBJ1-2,TGTGCCAGCAGCTTAGTGGGACAGGGGGATGGCTACACCTTC,CASSLVGQGDGYTF
TRBV9,NA,NA,15,TRBJ2-7,TGTGCCAGCAGCGCGGGGGACGACTGGGGAGAGGAGCAGTACTTC,CASSAGDDWGEEQYF
TRBV2,NA,NA,18,TRBJ2-1,TGTGCCAGCAGTGAATATGGAGGGGCGGGGCTTCGGGACAATGAGCAGTTCTTC,CASSEYGGAGLRDNEQFF
TRBV6-5,NA,NA,13,TRBJ1-1,TGTGCCAGCACCGGGGGGAGGAACACTGAAGCTTTCTTT,CASTGGRNTEAFF
TRBV4-1,NA,NA,16,TRBJ2-1,TGCGCCAGCAGCCAGGCCGTGGTCGTCGGGTCTGATGAGCAGTTCTTC,CASSQAVVVGSDEQFF
TRBV30,NA,NA,15,TRBJ1-6,TGTGCCTGGACCCGGGCGCGGGGGCCAAATTCACCCCTCCACTTT,CAWTRARGPNSPLHF
TRBV2,NA,NA,13,TRBJ2-7,TGTGCCAGCAGGGGGCAGGGGGGTGGAGAGCAGTACTTC,CASRGQGGGEQYF
TRBV6-1,NA,TRBD1,20,TRBJ1-4,TGTGCCAGCAGTGCGCGAGAACAGGGGTCCACAGACCCCGATAATGAAAAACTGTTTTTT,CASSAREQGSTDPDNEKLFF
TRBV7-7,few,NA,15,TRBJ2-3,TGTGCCAGCAGCAAGGGGTTAGCGGGCACAGATACGCAGTATTTT,CASSKGLAGTDTQYF
TRBV6-1,NA,TRBD2,15,TRBJ2-2,TGTGCCAGCAGTGATGCGGGGGGCGACACCGGGGAGCTGTTTTTT,CASSDAGGDTGELFF
TRBV5-1,NA,TRBD2,15,TRBJ2-7,TGCGCCAGCAGCTTGACTAGCGGGGGGCCCTACGAGCAGTACTTC,CASSLTSGGPYEQYF
TRBV11-3,few,NA,16,TRBJ2-1,TGTGCCAGCAGCGACACGAGGGGGGGTTACTACAATGAGCAGTTCTTC,CASSDTRGGYYNEQFF
TRBV4-1,NA,TRBD2,17,TRBJ2-1,TGCGCCAGCAGCCAACACCTTAGCGGGGGGGCGGTAAACGAGCAGTTCTTC,CASSQHLSGGAVNEQFF
TRBV11-3,NA,NA,15,TRBJ2-1,TGTGCCAGCGGTGGTTGGCGCACGGCGGGCAATGAGCAGTTCTTC,CASGGWRTAGNEQFF